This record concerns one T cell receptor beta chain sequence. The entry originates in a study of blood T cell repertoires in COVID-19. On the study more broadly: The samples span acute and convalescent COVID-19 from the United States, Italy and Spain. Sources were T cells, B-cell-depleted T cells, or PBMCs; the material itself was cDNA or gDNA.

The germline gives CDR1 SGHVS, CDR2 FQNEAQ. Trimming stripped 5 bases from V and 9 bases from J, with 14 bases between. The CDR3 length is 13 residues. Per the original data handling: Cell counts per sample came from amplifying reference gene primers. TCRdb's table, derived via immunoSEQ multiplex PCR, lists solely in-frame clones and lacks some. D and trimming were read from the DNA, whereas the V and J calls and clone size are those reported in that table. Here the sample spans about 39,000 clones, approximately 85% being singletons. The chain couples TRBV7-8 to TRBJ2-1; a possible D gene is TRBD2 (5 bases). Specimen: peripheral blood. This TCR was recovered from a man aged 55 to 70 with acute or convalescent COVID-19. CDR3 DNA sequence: TGTGCCAGCAGCCCAACTAGATACGGTGAGCAGTTCTTC. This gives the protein CASSPTRYGEQFF. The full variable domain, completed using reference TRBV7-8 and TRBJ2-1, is GAGVSQSPRYKVAKRGQDVALRCDPISGHVSLFWYQQALGQGPEFLTYFQNEAQLDKSGLPSDRFFAERPEGSVSTLKIQRTQQEDSAVYLCASSPTRYGEQFFGPGTRLTVL.